The 19 T cell receptor beta chains below were found in one sample sequenced in a study of blood T cell repertoires in COVID-19. Sequenced by immunoSEQ multiplex PCR; TCRdb stores in-frame clones only, minus some. The top ten hold roughly 13% of the sample, which has some 450,000 clones, approximately 89% seen once. Material: peripheral blood. All receptors come from a woman aged 50 to 60 with COVID-19, enrolled during active disease.

The chain links TRBV24-1 to TRBJ1-2; no firm D call. CDR1 and CDR2 from the germline V gene are KGHDR and SFDVKD. V was clipped by 3 bases and J by 8 bases, with 9 bases between them. The CDR3 spans 12 residues. In DNA, the CDR3 is TGTGCCACCAGTGATCGGGGTTCCGGCTACACCTTC. It encodes CATSDRGSGYTF.

The rearrangement links TRBV29-1 to TRBJ2-3, with D possibly being TRBD2 (5 bases). V lost 4 bases, J lost 6 bases, and 11 bases lay in between. The CDR3 is made up of 12 amino acids. From germline, CDR1 is SQVTM and CDR2 ANQGSEA. CDR3 in amino acids: CSVGSGMDTQYF. The CDR3 DNA reads TGCAGCGTTGGGTCGGGGATGGATACGCAGTATTTT.

Of note for this clone: Other nucleotide sequences in the sample specify the same CDR3. The chain links TRBV30 to TRBJ1-5; D uncertain. The CDR3 length is 13 residues. The V and J ends lost 0 bases and 0 bases respectively, with 3 bases between them. The germline CDR1 and CDR2 sequences are GTSNPN and SVGIG (reference sequence). DNA of the CDR3: TGTGCCTGGAGTGTTAATAGCAATCAGCCCCAGCATTTT. Its translation: CAWSVNSNQPQHF.

This chain links TRBV5-4 with TRBJ2-7; 8 bases are shared with TRBD2. This CDR3 is 18 amino acids long. Germline trimming cut 3 bases from V and 0 bases from J; bases unmatched to any gene: 14. From germline, CDR1 is SGHNT and CDR2 YYREEE (reference sequence). CDR3 coding DNA: TGTGCCAGCAGCTATACTAGCGGACGCAAGATTAGCTCCTACGAGCAGTACTTC. Its protein product is CASSYTSGRKISSYEQYF.

J is TRBJ1-5 and V is TRBV10-2; D unresolved. Germline CDR1 is WSHSY and CDR2 is SAAADI. Trimming removed 4 bases at V and 6 bases at J, with 4 bases between. The CDR3 sequence is 11 residues long. Here the CDR3 DNA reads TGCGCCAGCAGTGTCGGTCAGCCCCAGCATTTT. Residues: CASSVGQPQHF.

This clone has just one count. This chain joins TRBV5-4 and TRBJ1-2; 10 bases agree with TRBD1. Unmatched junction bases numbered 11, after V lost 5 bases and J lost 1 base. Germline lookup yields CDR1 SGHNT and CDR2 YYREEE (reference sequence). The CDR3 is 17 residues long. The CDR3 bases are TGTGCCAGCAGTTTCCCGGGACAGGGGACCGTTAACTATGGCTACACCTTC. This sequence encodes CASSFPGQGTVNYGYTF.

This clone was found a few times. The CDR3 DNA follows: TGCGCCAGCAGCCCGGACAGTAATCAGCCCCAGCATTTT. Protein product: CASSPDSNQPQHF. The rearrangement joins TRBV5-1 to TRBJ1-5, with D perhaps matching TRBD1 (6 bases). The CDR3 loop spans 13 amino acids. V dropped 4 bases and J dropped 4 bases, with 9 bases sitting between them. The V gene's germline CDR1 is SGHRS and CDR2 YFSETQ.

This rearrangement joins TRBV6-5 to TRBJ2-2; no firm D call. V was trimmed by 6 bases and J by 4 bases, leaving 15 bases between them. The CDR3 length is 15 residues. Germline V gene data show CDR1 as MNHEY and CDR2 as SVGAGI. CDR3 sequence (DNA): TGTGCCAGCAGCCCCGTGGCTCAGATCACCGGGGAGCTGTTTTTT. Amino acids: CASSPVAQITGELFF.

The V call is TRBV10-2, the J call TRBJ2-5; D unclear. Germline-derived CDR1 and CDR2 are WSHSY and SAAADI. The CDR3 contains 15 residues. The V and J ends lost 6 bases and 0 bases respectively, with 14 bases between them. The CDR3: CASSEPTEYQETQYF. The DNA for the CDR3 is TGCGCCAGCAGCGAACCTACTGAATACCAAGAGACCCAGTACTTC.

Comment on this clone: Germline is not matched at one junction end, which may reflect a read error. The V call is TRBV2, the J call TRBJ1-1; a possible D gene is TRBD1 (5 bases). Germline V lookup: CDR1 SNHLY, CDR2 FYNNEI. The CDR3 extends over 15 amino acids. In nucleotides, the CDR3 is TGTGCCAGCAGGGAAGGAGCAGGGCCGAACACTGAAGCTTTCTTT. This gives the protein CASREGAGPNTEAFF.

The chain joins TRBV6-5 to TRBJ2-6; D ambiguous. V dropped 6 bases and J dropped 5 bases, with 14 bases sitting between them. This CDR3 comprises 15 residues. Per the germline V gene, CDR1 is MNHEY and CDR2 is SVGAGI. CDR3 region: CASSIRIFWANVLTF. Written as DNA, the CDR3 is TGTGCCAGCAGCATCAGGATCTTCTGGGCCAACGTCCTGACTTTC.

The chain uses TRBV2 and TRBJ1-2, with D unresolved. The germline V gene has CDR1 SNHLY and CDR2 FYNNEI. The CDR3 covers 14 residues. V was shortened by 9 bases and J by 3 bases, with 17 bases between the two germline ends. The CDR3 protein is CARAWLATDYGYTF. CDR3 DNA: TGTGCCAGAGCCTGGCTAGCGACGGACTATGGCTACACCTTC.

This rearrangement joins TRBV18 to TRBJ1-1, with 7 bases aligning to TRBD1. The germline V gene has CDR1 KGHSH and CDR2 LQKENI. The CDR3 has 15 residues. After removal of 3 bases from V and 0 bases from J, the junction contained 4 bases not matched to a gene. CDR3 sequence reads: CASSPWGQMNTEAFF. As DNA, the CDR3 is TGTGCCAGCTCACCTTGGGGACAGATGAACACTGAAGCTTTCTTT.

V gene TRBV30 combines with J gene TRBJ1-2, with D uncertain. Trimming cost V 1 base and J 7 bases, with 16 bases left between them. The CDR3 sequence is 14 residues long. CDR1 is GTSNPN and CDR2 is SVGIG in the germline V gene (reference sequence). Written as DNA, the CDR3 is TGTGCCTGGAGTGCACGTCTTCTTGCAGGTGGCTACACCTTC. Protein sequence: CAWSARLLAGGYTF.

The J gene is TRBJ1-1, the V gene TRBV30, with unresolved D. Germline V lookup: CDR1 GTSNPN, CDR2 SVGIG (reference sequence). Trimming removed 2 bases at V and 6 bases at J, with 7 bases between. The CDR3 has 11 residues. The CDR3 region has the DNA TGTGCCTGGAGTTATCGGGCTGAAGCTTTCTTT. This gives the protein CAWSYRAEAFF.

The V call is TRBV9, the J call TRBJ2-5; tentative D call: TRBD2 (5 bases). CDR1 is SGDLS and CDR2 is YYNGEE in the germline V gene. The CDR3 sequence is 15 residues long. V lost 2 bases and J lost 2, with 13 bases in between. In nucleotides, the CDR3 is TGTGCCAGCAGCGTTGAGGGATGGGAACAAGAGACCCAGTACTTC. Residues: CASSVEGWEQETQYF.

V and J are TRBV30 and TRBJ2-1, with 8 bases matching TRBD2. Unmatched junction bases numbered 5, after V lost 0 bases and J lost 4 bases. The CDR3 length is 15 residues. Germline-derived CDR1 and CDR2 are GTSNPN and SVGIG (reference sequence). The CDR3 sequence is CAWSVGTRIYNEQFF. Written as DNA, the CDR3 is TGTGCCTGGAGTGTGGGGACTAGGATTTACAATGAGCAGTTCTTC.

This clone has just a few counts. This chain links TRBV3-1 (or the pseudogene TRBV3-2) with TRBJ1-1; 8 bases are a match to TRBD1. CDR3 size: 14 residues. V lost 1 base, J lost 4 bases, and 2 bases stayed unmatched. Germline V CDR1 and CDR2: LGHDT, YNNKEL (reference sequence). CDR3 amino acids: CASSQAGQGTEAFF. Written as DNA, the CDR3 is TGTGCCAGCAGCCAAGCTGGACAGGGCACTGAAGCTTTCTTT.

The gene calls are TRBV2 and TRBJ2-1, with 9 bases identical to TRBD2. The CDR3 is 15 amino acids. V shed 3 bases and J 1 base; nucleotides not matched to a gene: 1. Germline V gene lookup returns CDR1 SNHLY and CDR2 FYNNEI. In DNA form, the CDR3 reads TGTGCCAGCAGTGAGGCGGGGGGGTCCTACAATGAGCAGTTCTTC. Amino acids: CASSEAGGSYNEQFF.